Listed below are T cell receptor beta chains from one sample, sequenced in a study of cytomegalovirus exposure and HLA in healthy donors. Profiling relied on immunoSEQ multiplex PCR, and the TCRdb table lists in-frame clones only, not all of them. Seen here are 150,000 to 200,000 clones, over 80% observed once, and the top ten hold roughly 4.3%. The sample was PBMCs. These TCRs come from a middle-aged man in good health and CMV-seropositive. Each CDR3 is given with its conserved first and last residue. D genes are given only for firm matches. Expanded clones get a size class; other rows say once, few or many, or leave the size out.

>TRBJ1-5|15|.|TRBV2|.
CASSEVLTGSQPQHF
TGTGCCAGCAGTGAAGTTTTAACAGGGAGCCAGCCCCAGCATTTT
>TRBJ2-7|13|.|TRBV6-1|.
CASSEATDYEQYF
TGTGCCAGCAGTGAAGCGACAGACTACGAGCAGTACTTC
>TRBJ2-5|15|TRBD2|TRBV27|few
CASTASWTRGETQYF
TGTGCCAGCACCGCCTCATGGACTAGAGGCGAGACCCAGTACTTC
>TRBJ2-3|16|TRBD2|TRBV7-9|.
CASASGTSGRADTQYF
TGTGCCTCAGCTTCCGGGACTAGCGGGAGAGCAGATACGCAGTATTTT
>TRBJ1-1|14|.|TRBV4-1|once
CASSQAPLATEAFF
TGCGCCAGCAGCCAAGCCCCCTTGGCCACTGAAGCTTTCTTT
>TRBJ1-6|16|.|TRBV25-1|.
CASSEEESSYNSPLHF
TGTGCCAGCAGTGAGGAGGAGAGCTCCTATAATTCACCCCTCCACTTT
>TRBJ2-3|14|TRBD2|TRBV18|.
CASSPLLREDTQYF
TGTGCCAGCTCACCGCTTTTGCGGGAGGATACGCAGTATTTT
>TRBJ1-4|15|.|TRBV30|.
CAWSREGLGSEKLFF
TGTGCCTGGAGTAGGGAGGGACTCGGGAGTGAAAAACTGTTTTTT
>TRBJ2-1|17|TRBD2|TRBV2|.
CASSEVAGRPSYNEQFF
TGTGCCAGCAGTGAAGTAGCGGGGCGGCCCTCCTACAATGAGCAGTTCTTC
>TRBJ1-5|13|.|TRBV19|.
CASNTVSDQPQHF
TGTGCCAGTAACACAGTTTCTGATCAGCCCCAGCATTTT
>TRBJ2-7|12|.|TRBV6-6|.
CASSNPSDEQYF
TGTGCCAGCAGTAATCCCTCAGACGAGCAGTACTTC
>TRBJ1-4|14|.|TRBV21-1|few
CASSKVRRGIELFF
TGTGCCAGCAGCAAAGTAAGACGGGGGATTGAACTGTTTTTT
>TRBJ2-7|13|TRBD1|TRBV10-2|few
CASSLGQGWEQYF
TGCGCCAGCAGTCTCGGACAGGGTTGGGAGCAGTACTTC
>TRBJ1-2|15|TRBD1|TRBV5-1|.
CASSLGGTANYGYTF
TGCGCCAGCAGCTTGGGGGGGACAGCTAACTATGGCTACACCTTC
>TRBJ1-4|12|TRBD1|TRBV30|.
CAYGQGLEKLFF
TGTGCCTACGGACAGGGACTAGAAAAACTGTTTTTT
>TRBJ1-4|15|TRBD1|TRBV2|.
CASSWTGRTNEKLFF
TGTGCCAGCAGCTGGACAGGGCGGACTAATGAAAAACTGTTTTTT
>TRBJ1-6|17|.|TRBV28|.
CASSLLGAEFGNSPLHF
TGTGCCAGCAGTTTATTGGGGGCGGAATTCGGTAATTCACCCCTCCACTTT
>TRBJ1-1|18|.|TRBV28|once
CASSSPSELPDPIRGAFF
TGTGCCAGCAGTTCCCCCTCGGAGCTGCCTGACCCTATAAGGGGAGCTTTCTTT
>TRBJ2-1|13|TRBD2|TRBV30|few
CAWSISGGPLPIF
TGTGCCTGGAGTATTAGCGGGGGGCCCCTACCCATCTTC
>TRBJ1-2|14|.|TRBV2|.
CASSEAPSNYGYTF
TGTGCCAGCAGTGAAGCTCCCAGTAACTATGGCTACACCTTC
>TRBJ2-1|17|TRBD2|TRBV2|.
CASSFGTSGDSYNEQFF
TGTGCCAGCAGTTTCGGGACTAGCGGGGACTCCTACAATGAGCAGTTCTTC
>TRBJ2-5|15|.|TRBV5-8|.
CASSGVRGIEETQYF
TGTGCCAGCAGCGGAGTAAGGGGGATTGAAGAGACCCAGTACTTC
>TRBJ1-5|15|.|TRBV7-9|.
CASSFGGSSNQPQHF
TGTGCCAGCAGCTTCGGAGGCTCCAGCAATCAGCCCCAGCATTTT
>TRBJ2-7|15|TRBD2|TRBV28|.
CASSSTSGGTYEQYF
TGTGCCAGCAGTTCAACTAGCGGGGGGACCTACGAGCAGTACTTC
>TRBJ2-3|16|TRBD2|TRBV7-3|.
CASSLIDGGAGDTQYF
TGTGCCAGCAGCTTAATTGACGGGGGGGCGGGAGATACGCAGTATTTT
>TRBJ2-3|14|.|TRBV2|.
CARENQGGKDTQYF
TGTGCCAGGGAGAACCAGGGTGGGAAAGATACGCAGTATTTT
>TRBJ2-3|16|TRBD2|TRBV27|.
CASSPGTSGSGDTQYF
TGTGCCAGCAGTCCGGGGACTAGCGGGAGCGGAGATACGCAGTATTTT